This T cell receptor beta chain was sequenced during a study of STAT5B mutations in CD4+ large granular lymphocyte leukemia. Sequencing used immunoSEQ multiplex PCR; TCRdb keeps in-frame clones, though not all of them. Of approximately 35,000 clones listed, about four fifths are singletons. CDR3 length: 16 amino acids. The V gene end was trimmed by 6 bases and the J gene end by 3 bases; junction bases not matched to a gene: 13. The germline V gene has CDR1 SNHLY and CDR2 FYNNEI. This clonotype was sampled from a human donor in good health. The sequenced sample consisted of CD4+ T cells from blood buffy coats. The V and J genes are TRBV2 and TRBJ2-5, with 7 bases identical to TRBD1. CDR3 region: CASSLPGRGGEETQYF. The DNA for the CDR3 is TGTGCCAGCAGCCTACCGGGGCGAGGGGGCGAAGAGACCCAGTACTTC.